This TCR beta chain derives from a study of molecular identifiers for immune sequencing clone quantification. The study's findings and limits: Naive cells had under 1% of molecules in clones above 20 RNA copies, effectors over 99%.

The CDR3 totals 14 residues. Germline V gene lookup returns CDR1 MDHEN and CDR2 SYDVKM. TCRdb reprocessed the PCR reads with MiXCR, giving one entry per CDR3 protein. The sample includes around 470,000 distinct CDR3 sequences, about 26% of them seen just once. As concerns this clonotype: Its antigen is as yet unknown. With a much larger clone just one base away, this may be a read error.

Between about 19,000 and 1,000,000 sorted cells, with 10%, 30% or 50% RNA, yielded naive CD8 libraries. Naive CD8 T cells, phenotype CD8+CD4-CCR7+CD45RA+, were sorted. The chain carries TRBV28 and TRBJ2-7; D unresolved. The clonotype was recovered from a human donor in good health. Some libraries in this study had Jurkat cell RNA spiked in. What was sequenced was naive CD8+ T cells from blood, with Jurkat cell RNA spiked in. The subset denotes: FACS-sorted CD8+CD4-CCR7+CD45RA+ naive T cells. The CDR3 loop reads CAGSLPGSTYEQYF. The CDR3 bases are TGTGCCGGCAGTTTACCGGGTTCCACCTACGAGCAGTACTTC.